This T cell receptor beta chain was recovered during a study of cytomegalovirus exposure and HLA in healthy donors. Per the germline V gene, CDR1 is SEHNR and CDR2 is FQNEAQ (reference sequence). V lost 5 bases, J lost 4 bases, and 3 bases stayed unmatched. The CDR3 length is 13 residues. The PCR was carried out with 60 Vbeta primers and 13 Jbeta primers. Assay used: immunoSEQ multiplex PCR; TCRdb lists only in-frame clones, some missing. The table includes fewer than 65,000 clones, under 85% detected once. This clone was counted a few times. What it binds is not known. This specimen includes other DNA sequences encoding the same CDR3. Study outcomes and limitations: Cytomegalovirus status was reportedly diagnosed by the classifier with high specificity and sensitivity. Being productive about 90% or about 30% of the time was typical of most TCR beta V segments in an earlier analysis.

This receptor was taken from a man aged 50 to 59 in good health and CMV-seronegative. The rearrangement links TRBV7-9 to TRBJ1-2; 8 bases align to TRBD1. The sequenced material came from PBMCs. The CDR3 nucleotides read TGTGCCAGCAGCCCAGGGACAGGCTATGGCTACACCTTC. This translates into CASSPGTGYGYTF.